These 8 T cell receptor beta chains were all obtained from the same sample, sequenced in a study of cytomegalovirus exposure and HLA in healthy donors. This PCR relied on a set of 60 Vbeta primers and 13 Jbeta primers. The repertoire was sequenced with immunoSEQ multiplex PCR; TCRdb's copy has only in-frame clones and lacks some. This sample has roughly 150,000 clones; about 75% occur once, and the top ten carry roughly 4.7%. The sequenced material came from PBMCs. The receptors were sampled from a man in his fifties or sixties in good health and CMV-seronegative.

In its sample, this clone was seen a few times. J is TRBJ2-5 and V is TRBV6-1; D is possibly TRBD2 (6 bases). The CDR3 covers 14 residues. From germline, CDR1 is MNHNS and CDR2 SASEGT. Trimming took 11 bases from V and 5 from J, leaving 21 bases between them. For the CDR3, the DNA is TGTGCCGCAAGTACCCTTGGGGACTTGGAGACCCAGTACTTC. It encodes CAASTLGDLETQYF.

This sequence joins TRBV29-1 and TRBJ1-1; 7 positions match TRBD1. The CDR3 runs to 12 residues. Trimming removed 6 bases from V and 0 bases from J; junction bases left unmatched: 1. Germline V gene data show CDR1 as SQVTM and CDR2 as ANQGSEA. The CDR3 DNA reads TGCAGCGTGGGACAGTTGAACACTGAAGCTTTCTTT. Amino acid sequence: CSVGQLNTEAFF.

This clone came up a few times. The chain employs TRBV7-9 and TRBJ2-1; TRBD2 aligns across 8 bases. The CDR3 runs to 13 residues. V shed 8 bases, J shed 4 bases, and the junction held 4 bases outside the gene matches. Looked up from germline, CDR1 is SEHNR and CDR2 is FQNEAQ (reference sequence). The CDR3 sequence: CASGAGGYNEQFF. The CDR3, as DNA: TGTGCCAGCGGGGCGGGAGGATACAATGAGCAGTTCTTC.

This clone was found a few times. The chain has TRBV6-1 and TRBJ1-2; the match to TRBD1 covers 7 bases. The CDR3 length is 14 residues. The germline CDR1 and CDR2 sequences are MNHNS and SASEGT. The V segment lost 6 bases and the J segment 6 bases; nucleotides outside the gene matches: 10. For the CDR3, the DNA is TGTGCCAGCAGAGGACAGGCCGAAACTCATGGCTACACCTTC. Translated: CASRGQAETHGYTF.

This rearrangement joins TRBV6-1 to TRBJ1-5; a weak D match, TRBD1 (6 bases). Germline values: CDR1 MNHNS, CDR2 SASEGT. The CDR3 has 17 amino acids. With 2 bases removed from V and 0 bases from J, the gap between germline ends came to 14 bases. CDR3 region: CASSELGGAYSNQPQHF. In DNA, the CDR3 is TGTGCCAGCAGTGAATTAGGGGGGGCCTATAGCAATCAGCCCCAGCATTTT.

The rearrangement joins TRBV28 to TRBJ2-2; D is possibly TRBD1 (6 bases). V gave up 0 bases and J gave up 3 bases, with 20 bases separating them. Germline assignment: CDR1 MDHEN and CDR2 SYDVKM. The CDR3 has 19 amino acids. DNA for the CDR3: TGTGCCAGCAGTTTATGGGGCACCCTAGGGGGTCAGGACACCGGGGAGCTGTTTTTT. It translates to CASSLWGTLGGQDTGELFF.

J is TRBJ2-7 and V is TRBV19; 7 positions agree with TRBD2. Germline CDR1 is LNHDA and CDR2 is SQIVND (reference sequence). The V and J ends lost 1 base and 3 bases, in that order; junction bases with no gene match: 6. This CDR3 spans 15 amino acids. DNA of the CDR3: TGTGCCAGTAGTATAGCCCTAGCGGAACACTACGAGCAGTACTTC. Translating it yields CASSIALAEHYEQYF.

This clone was counted once. The J gene is TRBJ1-6, the V gene TRBV6-1; D gene unclear. The V gene's germline CDR1 is MNHNS and CDR2 SASEGT. V lost 1 base and J 7 bases, leaving 5 bases between the germline ends. The CDR3 loop spans 13 amino acids. Here the CDR3 reads CASSEGLNSPLHF. CDR3 DNA: TGTGCCAGCAGTGAAGGCCTAAATTCACCCCTCCACTTT.